The next 5 T cell receptor beta chains were all read from a single sample in a study of CD8+ T cells in alopecia areata. The authors extracted RNA and reverse transcribed it into cDNA as the sequencing template. Repertoires were generated with immunoSEQ multiplex PCR, while TCRdb's copy carries only in-frame clones and drops some. The repertoire consists of about 160,000 clones, with around 47% occurring once and the leading ten covering approximately 7%. The sample taken for sequencing was CD4+ T cells sorted from blood. The receptors stem from a human donor with alopecia areata.

This sequence joins TRBV5-1 and TRBJ1-1; D remains unclear. Germline V gene sequence: CDR1 SGHRS, CDR2 YFSETQ. The V end was cut by 4 bases, the J end by 2 bases, with 9 bases between. This CDR3 comprises 13 residues. Written as DNA, the CDR3 is TGCGCCAGCAGCCTCTCGAGTAACACTGAAGCTTTCTTT. Protein: CASSLSSNTEAFF.

This chain links TRBV5-1 with TRBJ1-1; D gene ambiguous. There are 15 residues in the CDR3. Per germline, CDR1 SGHRS and CDR2 YFSETQ. Trimming took off 4 bases at V and 0 bases at J, with 13 bases between the two ends. The CDR3 loop reads CASSRGTIMNTEAFF. The CDR3 DNA reads TGCGCCAGCAGCCGTGGTACAATCATGAACACTGAAGCTTTCTTT.

The genes are TRBV11-2 and TRBJ2-5; TRBD2 might be the D (5 bases). This CDR3 spans 13 amino acids. Trimming took off 5 bases at V and 7 bases at J, with 14 bases between the two ends. Germline loops: CDR1 SGHAT, CDR2 FQNNGV. As DNA, the CDR3 is TGTGCCAGCAGCAGAGGAAACGAGGGGACCCAGTACTTC. Encoded protein: CASSRGNEGTQYF.

The chain employs TRBV6-5 and TRBJ2-7; the D gene is possibly TRBD2 (6 bases). The V end lost 5 bases, the J end lost 2 bases, and 13 bases lay between the germline ends. Germline values: CDR1 MNHEY, CDR2 SVGAGI. The CDR3 runs 14 residues. The DNA for the CDR3 is TGTGCCAGCAGTCTTTTCGGGAGCACCTACGAGCAGTACTTC. This translates into CASSLFGSTYEQYF.

The chain employs TRBV29-1 and TRBJ2-1; a weak D match, TRBD2 (6 bases). There are 13 residues in the CDR3. Germline V gives CDR1 SQVTM, CDR2 ANQGSEA. V was shortened by 6 bases and J by 7 bases, with 16 bases between the two germline ends. DNA for the CDR3: TGCAGCGTAGACCTCACAGGAGGGAATGAGCAGTTCTTC. This codes for CSVDLTGGNEQFF.